Each of the 22 T cell receptor beta chains below was sequenced from the same sample in a study of control samples from healthy donors and cancer patients. Clones were sequenced by immunoSEQ multiplex PCR, and TCRdb holds only the in-frame ones, with some missing. The table records under 150,000 clones, around 86% of them present only once. The material sequenced was blood. The source of these receptors is a man between 35 and 55 years old in good health.

V is TRBV7-6 and J is TRBJ2-3; perhaps TRBD2 as D (5 bases). This CDR3 has 17 amino acids. V lost 1 base to trimming and J lost 1 base, with 15 bases between them. Germline V gene sequence: CDR1 SGHVS, CDR2 FNYEAQ. CDR3 sequence: CASSLGSRTQRTDTQYF. The CDR3 DNA follows: TGTGCCAGCAGCTTAGGGTCCAGGACTCAACGCACAGATACGCAGTATTTT. The full variable domain, rest sourced from reference TRBV7-6 and TRBJ2-3, is GAGVSQSPRYKVTKRGQDVALRCDPISGHVSLYWYRQALGQGPEFLTYFNYEAQQDKSGLPNDRFSAERPEGSISTLTIQRTEQRDSAMYRCASSLGSRTQRTDTQYFGPGTRLTVL.

This chain uses TRBV19 with TRBJ2-1; 11 bases are shared with TRBD2. J was trimmed by 8 bases and V by 1 base; bases with no gene match: 7. This CDR3 comprises 16 residues. Germline values: CDR1 LNHDA, CDR2 SQIVND (reference sequence). This CDR3 reads CASSIVPSGGIYEQFF. The CDR3 DNA follows: TGTGCCAGTAGTATAGTGCCTAGCGGGGGGATATATGAGCAGTTCTTC.

The chain uses TRBV7-2 and TRBJ2-1, with TRBD2 identical over 7 bases. The CDR3 runs 15 residues. Looked up from germline, CDR1 is SGHTA and CDR2 is FQGNSA. Trimming took 4 bases from V and 0 from J; bases not matched to a gene: 3. The CDR3 nucleotides are TGTGCCAGCAGCTCGAGCGGGGTCTCCTACAATGAGCAGTTCTTC. This sequence encodes CASSSSGVSYNEQFF.

The V and J genes are TRBV15 and TRBJ2-2; D is perhaps TRBD2 (7 bases). Germline V CDR1 and CDR2: LNHNV, YYDKDF (reference sequence). The CDR3 totals 18 residues. V lost 4 bases and J 2 bases, leaving 20 bases between the germline ends. The CDR3 sequence is CATSKLKRGGFNTGELFF. The CDR3 DNA reads TGTGCCACCAGCAAACTTAAGAGGGGGGGATTCAACACCGGGGAGCTGTTTTTT.

This clone has only one observation. The chain has TRBV7-2 and TRBJ2-7, with D tentatively TRBD1 or TRBD2 (5 bases each). V lost 6 bases, J lost 3 bases, and 15 bases lay in between. CDR3 size: 14 residues. The germline CDR1 and CDR2 sequences are SGHTA and FQGNSA. The CDR3 region has the DNA TGTGCCAGCAGGTGGGGGACGGCTAACTACGAGCAGTACTTC. This translates into CASRWGTANYEQYF. Full variable domain (outside the CDR3, taken from reference TRBV7-2 and TRBJ2-7): GAGVSQSPSNKVTEKGKDVELRCDPISGHTALYWYRQSLGQGLEFLIYFQGNSAPDKSGLPSDRFSAERTGGSVSTLTIQRTQQEDSAVYLCASRWGTANYEQYFGPGTRLTVT.

This clone was seen a single time. The chain links TRBV4-2 to TRBJ2-7; weak D call: TRBD1 (5 bases). CDR1 is LGHNA, CDR2 YNFKEQ, per germline. The CDR3 length is 16 residues. V was shortened by 0 bases and J by 2 bases, with 14 bases between the two germline ends. This CDR3 is CASSQERDSRPYEQYF. In DNA, the CDR3 is TGTGCCAGCAGCCAAGAGCGAGACAGCCGGCCCTACGAGCAGTACTTC.

The rearrangement uses TRBV2 and TRBJ1-2; D is unresolved. Trimming removed 2 bases at V and 8 bases at J, with 21 bases between. This CDR3 comprises 16 residues. From germline, CDR1 is SNHLY and CDR2 FYNNEI. The CDR3: CASSELEGRLPPGYTF. The DNA for the CDR3 is TGTGCCAGCAGTGAATTGGAGGGAAGGCTTCCTCCCGGCTACACCTTC. Full variable domain (rest looked up from reference TRBV2 and TRBJ1-2): EPEVTQTPSHQVTQMGQEVILRCVPISNHLYFYWYRQILGQKVEFLVSFYNNEISEKSEIFDDQFSVERPDGSNFTLKIRSTKLEDSAMYFCASSELEGRLPPGYTFGSGTRLTVV.

The chain links TRBV3-1 (or the pseudogene TRBV3-2) to TRBJ2-3, with TRBD1 identical over 8 bases. CDR1 and CDR2 from the germline V gene are LGHDT and YNNKEL (reference sequence). The J segment lost 0 bases and the V segment lost 4 bases, leaving 6 bases of the junction unmatched. There are 16 residues in the CDR3. CDR3 bases: TGTGCCAGCAGCCGCGGCGGGACAGGCAGCACAGATACGCAGTATTTT. It encodes CASSRGGTGSTDTQYF.

This clone was recorded once. This chain links TRBV27 with TRBJ1-4, with no clear D. V lost 5 bases to trimming and J lost 10 bases, with 17 bases between them. The CDR3 consists of 14 residues. From germline, CDR1 is MNHEY and CDR2 SMNVEV (reference sequence). The CDR3 region is CASSPGGVIVKLFF. The CDR3, as DNA: TGTGCCAGCAGTCCAGGCGGGGTGATAGTAAAACTGTTTTTT.

CDR3 in DNA: TGTGCCACCAGCCCAGGAAGGCTGGGGAGGCAGCCCCAGCATTTT. Translating gives CATSPGRLGRQPQHF. The V and J genes are TRBV15 and TRBJ1-5; D gene uncertain. The V end was cut by 5 bases, the J end by 7 bases, with 18 bases between. Germline V gene data show CDR1 as LNHNV and CDR2 as YYDKDF (reference sequence). The CDR3 covers 15 residues.

This chain connects TRBV5-6 to TRBJ1-4, with TRBD1 matching 9 bases. CDR3 length: 19 residues. The V and J ends lost 10 bases and 2 bases, in that order; junction bases with no gene match: 21. CDR1 is SGHDT and CDR2 is YYEEEE in the germline V gene. CDR3 in amino acids: CAPRVWPGRDRETNEKLFF. CDR3 coding DNA: TGTGCCCCCCGGGTATGGCCCGGCCGGGACAGGGAGACTAATGAAAAACTGTTTTTT.

The rearrangement joins TRBV25-1 to TRBJ1-6; unclear D gene. Trimming pared 3 bases from V and 4 bases from J, leaving 16 bases between. CDR1 MGHDK and CDR2 SYGVNS come from the germline V gene. There are 17 residues in the CDR3. In DNA, the CDR3 is TGTGCCAGCAGTGATAACAGCCAGATGGAGTATAATTCACCCCTCCACTTT. This translates into CASSDNSQMEYNSPLHF.

The genes are TRBV5-6 and TRBJ2-3; the D is unclear. The CDR3 length is 13 residues. V lost 2 bases and J 2 bases, leaving 6 bases between the germline ends. Germline assignment: CDR1 SGHDT and CDR2 YYEEEE. Here the CDR3 reads CASSFGPTDTQYF. DNA of the CDR3: TGTGCCAGCAGCTTCGGCCCCACAGATACGCAGTATTTT.

The chain carries TRBV20-1 and TRBJ1-5; tentative D call: TRBD1 (6 bases). The CDR3 extends over 15 amino acids. Germline values: CDR1 DFQATT, CDR2 SNEGSKA (reference sequence). The V end was cut by 3 bases, the J end by 2 bases, with 14 bases between. The CDR3 here is CSASQLKGGNQPQHF. CDR3 sequence (DNA): TGCAGTGCTAGTCAGTTAAAGGGGGGCAATCAGCCCCAGCATTTT.

CDR3 sequence: CASSPDSVATEAFF. CDR3 DNA sequence: TGTGCCAGCTCCCCGGACAGCGTAGCCACTGAAGCTTTCTTT. The chain has TRBV18 and TRBJ1-1, with D perhaps matching TRBD1 (6 bases). Trimming took 6 bases from V and 4 from J, leaving 15 bases between them. The CDR3 runs to 14 residues. The germline V gene has CDR1 KGHSH and CDR2 LQKENI.

The V and J genes are TRBV11-3 and TRBJ2-7; D perhaps matches TRBD1 (6 bases). Germline V gene lookup returns CDR1 SGHNT and CDR2 YENEEA. Trimming took 5 bases from V and 4 from J, leaving 9 bases between them. The CDR3 extends over 12 amino acids. CDR3 amino acids: CASSEDRYEQYF. The CDR3 region has the DNA TGTGCCAGCAGCGAAGACAGGTACGAGCAGTACTTC.

The V gene is TRBV7-6, the J gene TRBJ2-5; possible D gene TRBD1, 5 bases. Looked up from germline, CDR1 is SGHVS and CDR2 is FNYEAQ. The length of the CDR3 is 16 residues. The germline V and J ends were trimmed by 1 base and 3 bases, with 15 bases remaining between them. This CDR3 is CASSLVGRAPKETQYF. The DNA of the CDR3 is TGTGCCAGCAGCTTAGTGGGGCGAGCGCCTAAAGAGACCCAGTACTTC.

V usage is TRBV7-2 and J usage is TRBJ2-1; 14 nucleotides align to TRBD2. Germline V lookup: CDR1 SGHTA, CDR2 FQGNSA. The CDR3 is 17 residues long. J was trimmed by 1 base and V by 3 bases; bases with no gene match: 2. The CDR3 region has the DNA TGTGCCAGCAGCTTGACTAGCGGGGGGGAGTCCTACAATGAGCAGTTCTTC. This encodes CASSLTSGGESYNEQFF. Supplemented by reference TRBV7-2 and TRBJ2-1, the full variable domain reads GAGVSQSPSNKVTEKGKDVELRCDPISGHTALYWYRQSLGQGLEFLIYFQGNSAPDKSGLPSDRFSAERTGGSVSTLTIQRTQQEDSAVYLCASSLTSGGESYNEQFFGPGTRLTVL.

The CDR3 coding sequence is TGTGCCAGTAGTATATACCCCGGTGGAGGGGTCAGTTCACCCCTCCACTTT. Translation gives CASSIYPGGGVSSPLHF. The rearrangement links TRBV19 to TRBJ1-6; D may be TRBD1 (5 bases). With 2 bases removed from V and 9 bases from J, the gap between germline ends came to 20 bases. Germline lookup yields CDR1 LNHDA and CDR2 SQIVND (reference sequence). CDR3 length: 17 amino acids.

The chain has TRBV5-4 and TRBJ2-2, with a tentative D call TRBD1 (6 bases). Germline lookup yields CDR1 SGHNT and CDR2 YYREEE (reference sequence). Trimming stripped 4 bases from V and 7 bases from J, with 17 bases between. The CDR3 is made up of 15 amino acids. The CDR3 DNA follows: TGTGCCAGCAGCCCTAAGGTGCAGGGGCACGGGGAGCTGTTTTTT. This codes for CASSPKVQGHGELFF.

This rearrangement joins TRBV18 to TRBJ1-2, with unresolved D. V lost 3 bases to trimming and J lost 8 bases, with 10 bases between them. Per germline, CDR1 KGHSH and CDR2 LQKENI. The CDR3 is 12 amino acids. CDR3 nucleotides: TGTGCCAGCTCACCGGTCCGGGTGGGCTACACCTTC. Protein sequence: CASSPVRVGYTF.

The CDR3 loop is CASSIDHRTVASPLHF. The CDR3 region has the DNA TGTGCCAGTAGTATAGATCATAGGACAGTAGCTTCACCCCTCCACTTT. This chain uses TRBV19 with TRBJ1-6; D possibly corresponds to TRBD1 (6 bases). V was trimmed by 0 bases and J by 9 bases, leaving 15 bases between them. CDR3 length: 16 residues. From germline, CDR1 is LNHDA and CDR2 SQIVND (reference sequence).